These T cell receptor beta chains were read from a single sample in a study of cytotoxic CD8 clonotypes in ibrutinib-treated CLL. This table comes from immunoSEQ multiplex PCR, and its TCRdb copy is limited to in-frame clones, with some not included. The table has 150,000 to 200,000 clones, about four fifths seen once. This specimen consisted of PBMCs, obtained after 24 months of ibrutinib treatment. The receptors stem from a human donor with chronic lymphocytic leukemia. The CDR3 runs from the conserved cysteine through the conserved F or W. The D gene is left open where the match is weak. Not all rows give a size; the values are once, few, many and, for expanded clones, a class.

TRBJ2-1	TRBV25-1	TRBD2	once	CASTPTGLAGELHNEQFF	TGTGCCAGCACGCCCACGGGGCTAGCGGGAGAACTTCACAATGAGCAGTTCTTC
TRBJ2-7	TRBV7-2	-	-	CASSPRETLSYEQYF	TGTGCCAGCAGCCCCAGGGAGACCCTCTCCTACGAGCAGTACTTC
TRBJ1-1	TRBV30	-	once	CAWTQTGSMNTEAFF	TGTGCCTGGACCCAAACAGGGTCCATGAACACTGAAGCTTTCTTT
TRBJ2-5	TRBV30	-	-	CAWSQLPTLSRYQETQYF	TGTGCCTGGAGTCAACTACCGACCCTATCGCGGTACCAAGAGACCCAGTACTTC
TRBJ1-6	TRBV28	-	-	CASSREYNSPLHF	TGTGCCAGCAGCAGGGAGTATAATTCACCCCTCCACTTT
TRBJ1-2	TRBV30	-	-	CAWSARFSEGYGYTF	TGTGCCTGGAGTGCTCGGTTTAGCGAGGGGTATGGCTACACCTTC
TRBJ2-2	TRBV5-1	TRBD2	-	CASSRTSGSNTGELFF	TGCGCCAGCAGCCGGACTAGCGGATCGAACACCGGGGAGCTGTTTTTT
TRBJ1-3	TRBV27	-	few	CASSPTGDRFSGNTIYF	TGTGCCAGCAGTCCTACGGGGGACCGTTTCTCTGGAAACACCATATATTTT
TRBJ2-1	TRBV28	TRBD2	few	CASSSLASGSYEQFF	TGTGCCAGCAGTTCCCTTGCTAGCGGGAGCTATGAGCAGTTCTTC
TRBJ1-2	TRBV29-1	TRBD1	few	CSVGTGTGGYTF	TGCAGCGTTGGGACAGGGACTGGTGGCTACACCTTC
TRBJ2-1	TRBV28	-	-	CASSFGGGATNEQFF	TGTGCCAGCAGTTTTGGGGGAGGAGCTACCAATGAGCAGTTCTTC
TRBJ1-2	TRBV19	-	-	CASSTNSGDPRGYTF	TGTGCCAGTAGTACAAATTCCGGAGACCCTAGGGGCTACACCTTC
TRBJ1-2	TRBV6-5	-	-	CASSSGNYGYTF	TGTGCCAGCAGTTCGGGGAACTATGGCTACACCTTC
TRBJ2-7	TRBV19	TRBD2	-	CAPPGRGAHTGEQYF	TGTGCCCCACCGGGGAGGGGCGCCCATACGGGTGAGCAGTACTTC
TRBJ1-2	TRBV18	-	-	CASSPGGGPNYGYTF	TGTGCCAGCTCACCGGGTGGGGGCCCAAACTATGGCTACACCTTC
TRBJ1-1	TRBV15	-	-	CATSRDRRVPTEAFF	TGTGCCACCAGCAGAGATAGAAGGGTGCCCACTGAAGCTTTCTTT
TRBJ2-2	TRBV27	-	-	CASSRGANTGELFF	TGTGCCAGCAGCCGAGGTGCGAACACCGGGGAGCTGTTTTTT
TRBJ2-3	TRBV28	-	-	CASSFSPGQNTQYF	TGTGCCAGCAGTTTCTCCCCCGGGCAAAATACGCAGTATTTT
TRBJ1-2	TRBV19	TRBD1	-	CASSIDLRDRINYGYTF	TGTGCCAGTAGTATAGATCTCCGGGACAGGATAAACTATGGCTACACCTTC
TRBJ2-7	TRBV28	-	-	CASTDHSLSYEQYF	TGTGCCAGCACCGACCACAGCCTCTCCTACGAGCAGTACTTC
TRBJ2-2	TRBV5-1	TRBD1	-	CASSLGTGYTGELFF	TGCGCCAGCAGCCTTGGGACAGGGTACACCGGGGAGCTGTTTTTT
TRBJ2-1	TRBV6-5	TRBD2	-	CASRNLAGGLVEQFF	TGTGCCAGCAGGAATTTAGCGGGGGGGTTGGTTGAGCAGTTCTTC
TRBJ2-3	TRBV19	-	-	CASSIRQSTDTQYF	TGTGCCAGTAGTATAAGGCAAAGCACAGATACGCAGTATTTT
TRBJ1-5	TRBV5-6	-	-	CASSLWASYRVSNQPQHF	TGTGCCAGCAGCTTGTGGGCCTCTTATAGGGTAAGCAATCAGCCCCAGCATTTT